What follows are 9 T cell receptor beta chains derived from one specimen sequenced in a study of T-cell reconstitution after alpha-beta-depleted transplantation in children. Preparation of the TCRbeta library was carried out with unique molecular identifiers. TCRdb re-analysed the PCR reads in MiXCR, keeping a single row per CDR3 protein. This sample yields roughly 300,000 distinct CDR3 sequences, of which 10% are seen a single time; approximately 2.3% belongs to the top ten. Sequenced material: PBMCs from the stem cell graft donor, taken from the stem cell graft. The source is a human donor who donated a stem cell graft to a child with acute lymphoblastic leukemia.

In this sample, this clonotype turned up a few times. The chain employs TRBV6-2 or TRBV6-3 and TRBJ2-3, with no clear D. Per germline, CDR1 MNHEY and CDR2 SVGEGT. V was trimmed by 5 bases and J by 4 bases, leaving 13 bases between them. The CDR3 extends over 14 amino acids. CDR3 sequence: CASSTPTVADTQYF. CDR3 in DNA: TGTGCCAGCAGTACCCCCACAGTCGCAGATACGCAGTATTTT.

V gene TRBV4-2 combines with J gene TRBJ2-7; D unclear. Trimming took off 3 bases at V and 3 bases at J, with 9 bases between the two ends. Per germline, CDR1 LGHNA and CDR2 YNFKEQ. The CDR3 consists of 13 residues. The CDR3 protein is CASSQITGYEQYF. The CDR3 DNA reads as TGTGCCAGCAGCCAGATAACGGGCTACGAGCAGTACTTC.

The chain recombines TRBV27 with TRBJ1-4, with 7 bases fitting TRBD1. The CDR3 extends over 14 amino acids. Germline V gene lookup returns CDR1 MNHEY and CDR2 SMNVEV (reference sequence). V lost 3 bases, J lost 7 bases, and 5 bases stayed unmatched. This CDR3 is CASSFRGAGEKLFF. The CDR3 nucleotides read TGTGCCAGCAGTTTCAGGGGGGCAGGTGAAAAACTGTTTTTT.

This clonotype was counted ten times or more. The genes are TRBV7-3 and TRBJ2-5; either TRBD1 or TRBD2 may supply D (5 bases each). Trimming shortened V by 4 bases and J by 6 bases, and 18 bases separated the two germline ends. The CDR3 sequence is 15 residues long. Germline V gives CDR1 SGHTA, CDR2 FQGTGA. The CDR3 sequence is CASSSRGTGMKTQYF. CDR3 DNA: TGTGCCAGCAGCTCCCGAGGGACGGGGATGAAGACCCAGTACTTC.

This clonotype appeared a few times. The chain is built from TRBV20-1 and TRBJ2-3, with D maybe TRBD1 (5 bases). The CDR3 loop spans 10 amino acids. V lost 4 bases and J lost 9, with 8 bases in between. Germline loops: CDR1 DFQATT, CDR2 SNEGSKA (reference sequence). The CDR3: CSATGNTQYF. The CDR3 coding sequence is TGCAGTGCTACAGGGAACACGCAGTATTTT.

This clonotype was counted a few times. The V call is TRBV27, the J call TRBJ2-7; D gene uncertain. The length of the CDR3 is 15 residues. Trimming cost V 6 bases and J 6 bases, with 21 bases left between them. Germline CDR1 MNHEY, CDR2 SMNVEV (reference sequence). The CDR3 nucleotides read TGTGCCAGCAGCTGGGGTTCGGCGGCGGTAGGCGAGCAGTACTTC. Residues: CASSWGSAAVGEQYF.

The V call is TRBV5-1, the J call TRBJ1-4; D is unclear. V was cut by 2 bases and J by 3 bases, with 17 bases left in between. The V gene's germline CDR1 is SGHRS and CDR2 YFSETQ. This CDR3 has 17 amino acids. The CDR3 region has the DNA TGCGCCAGCAGCTTATCCTTCGGAGGGCAGTCTAATGAAAAACTGTTTTTT. Translated: CASSLSFGGQSNEKLFF.

This clonotype was detected many times. The chain links TRBV5-1 to TRBJ2-3, with 10 bases fitting TRBD2. Germline V gives CDR1 SGHRS, CDR2 YFSETQ. The CDR3 covers 16 residues. V was clipped by 4 bases and J by 6 bases; unmatched bases: 11. The CDR3 reads CASSPKGLASPDTQYF. The DNA for the CDR3 is TGCGCCAGCAGCCCGAAGGGACTAGCGTCTCCCGATACGCAGTATTTT. Complete variable domain (other parts from reference TRBV5-1 and TRBJ2-3): KAGVTQTPRYLIKTRGQQVTLSCSPISGHRSVSWYQQTPGQGLQFLFEYFSETQRNKGNFPGRFSGRQFSNSRSEMNVSTLELGDSALYLCASSPKGLASPDTQYFGPGTRLTVL.

The chain carries TRBV7-9 and TRBJ2-7, with TRBD2 matching over 9 bases. Per the germline V gene, CDR1 is SEHNR and CDR2 is FQNEAQ (reference sequence). The ends lost 5 bases at V and 6 bases at J; junction bases unmatched: 17. This CDR3 is built from 17 residues. CDR3 DNA sequence: TGTGCCAGCAGCACTAGCCCGGGGGGGACTAGCCATTTCGAGCAGTACTTC. The encoded protein is CASSTSPGGTSHFEQYF.